These T cell receptor beta chains were read from a single sample in a study of radiation and T cells in renal cell carcinoma. Sequencing was performed with immunoSEQ multiplex PCR; in TCRdb, only in-frame clones are kept and a portion is missing. The sample consists of roughly 86,000 clones, about 85% of them appearing once. Sequenced here: blood, sampled from a patient whose treatment included radiotherapy and nephrectomy. The receptors stem from a man aged 50-59 years with renal cell carcinoma. Each CDR3 is given with its conserved first and last residue. A D gene is named only where the DNA matches it firmly. Size values are once, few and many counts, or a class for expanded clones, and some rows have none.

CDR3nt: TGTGCCAGCAGGTTACAGGGGGGAGGGATCGGTCAGCCCCAGCATTTT
CDR3aa: CASRLQGGGIGQPQHF
j_gene: TRBJ1-5
v_gene: TRBV2
d_gene: TRBD1
abundance: NA

CDR3nt: TGTGCCAGCAGCGCCAGGGGATCGCGCAATCAGCCCCAGCATTTT
CDR3aa: CASSARGSRNQPQHF
j_gene: TRBJ1-5
v_gene: TRBV2
d_gene: NA
abundance: NA

CDR3nt: TGTGCCAGTAGAGCGGGGAGAAGCTCCTACAATGAGCAGTTCTTC
CDR3aa: CASRAGRSSYNEQFF
j_gene: TRBJ2-1
v_gene: TRBV19
d_gene: TRBD2
abundance: NA

CDR3nt: TGCGCCAGCAGCCTCTACAGGGGGAATCAGCCCCAGCATTTT
CDR3aa: CASSLYRGNQPQHF
j_gene: TRBJ1-5
v_gene: TRBV4-1
d_gene: TRBD1
abundance: few

CDR3nt: TGTGCCAGCTCACCCTCTAGAGGAAATCAGCCCCAGCATTTT
CDR3aa: CASSPSRGNQPQHF
j_gene: TRBJ1-5
v_gene: TRBV18
d_gene: NA
abundance: NA

CDR3nt: TGCGCCAGCAGTGATCTAGCGGGAGTCGGCAATGAGCAGTTCTTC
CDR3aa: CASSDLAGVGNEQFF
j_gene: TRBJ2-1
v_gene: TRBV10-1
d_gene: TRBD2
abundance: once

CDR3nt: TGTGCCAGCAGTTTAGTCGGACAGTCTGGGGGCTACACCTTC
CDR3aa: CASSLVGQSGGYTF
j_gene: TRBJ1-2
v_gene: TRBV27
d_gene: NA
abundance: NA

CDR3nt: TGTGCCAGCAGCTTGTTTAACAGGGGCACTGAAGCTTTCTTT
CDR3aa: CASSLFNRGTEAFF
j_gene: TRBJ1-1
v_gene: TRBV5-6
d_gene: TRBD1
abundance: NA

CDR3nt: TGCGCCAGCAGCTTGGATCCCCCGAACAGGGTTTCAGGAAACACCATATATTTT
CDR3aa: CASSLDPPNRVSGNTIYF
j_gene: TRBJ1-3
v_gene: TRBV5-1
d_gene: NA
abundance: NA

CDR3nt: TGCGCCAGCAGCGCAGGAAGTGGACACCAAGGGGCCCAGTACTTC
CDR3aa: CASSAGSGHQGAQYF
j_gene: TRBJ2-5
v_gene: TRBV5-1
d_gene: NA
abundance: NA

CDR3nt: TGTGCCAGCAGTTTAGATGTTAGCGGGACCTACAATGAGCAGTTCTTC
CDR3aa: CASSLDVSGTYNEQFF
j_gene: TRBJ2-1
v_gene: TRBV27
d_gene: TRBD2
abundance: NA

CDR3nt: TGTGCCAGCAGGGACTACAGGGGGGTGGGAGAGACCCAGTACTTC
CDR3aa: CASRDYRGVGETQYF
j_gene: TRBJ2-5
v_gene: TRBV2
d_gene: TRBD1
abundance: NA

CDR3nt: TGTGCCAGTAGTATGGAGGCTCAGCCCCAGCATTTT
CDR3aa: CASSMEAQPQHF
j_gene: TRBJ1-5
v_gene: TRBV19
d_gene: NA
abundance: NA

CDR3nt: TGCGCCAGCAGCTTGGAAGCGGGACACTATAATGAAAAACTGTTTTTT
CDR3aa: CASSLEAGHYNEKLFF
j_gene: TRBJ1-4
v_gene: TRBV5-1
d_gene: NA
abundance: NA

CDR3nt: TGTGCCAGCAGCAAAGTTCCAGGGACAGTCGGAAAACTGTTTTTT
CDR3aa: CASSKVPGTVGKLFF
j_gene: TRBJ1-4
v_gene: TRBV21-1
d_gene: NA
abundance: few

CDR3nt: TGTGCCAGCAGCTTAGACCGGGGGTCCGAGCAGTACTTC
CDR3aa: CASSLDRGSEQYF
j_gene: TRBJ2-7
v_gene: TRBV7-8
d_gene: NA
abundance: NA

CDR3nt: TGTGCCAGCAGCGTGGGACGGGACAATGAGCAGTTCTTC
CDR3aa: CASSVGRDNEQFF
j_gene: TRBJ2-1
v_gene: TRBV6-1
d_gene: NA
abundance: NA